This TCR beta chain is from a study of T cells in Graves' hyperthyroidism and ophthalmopathy. Researchers took RNA transcripts and amplified the TCR beta CDR3 regions from them. The HTBI primer set drove a first-round RT-PCR of the TCR CDR3. TCRdb reprocessed the multiplex PCR reads with MiXCR, giving one entry per CDR3 protein. The data contain 300,000 to 400,000 distinct CDR3 sequences, roughly 13% of them singletons. Study observations and caveats: Ophthalmopathy stood apart from stable hyperthyroidism in a 13 V-J model. Among clonotypes expanded in thyroid above 0.001, most were also found in blood. Ophthalmopathy onset followed model prediction by a median about six months.

About this clonotype: Its antigen is not known.

Sequencing was performed on blood. This receptor was identified in a woman under 30 with Graves' hyperthyroidism.

The CDR3 spells CASSAGAVTGELFF. CDR3 nucleotide sequence: TGTGCCAGTAGTGCGGGGGCGGTCACCGGGGAGCTGTTTTTT. The rearrangement joins TRBV19 to TRBJ2-2, with D possibly matching TRBD2 (7 bases). The germline V and J ends were trimmed by 5 bases and 4 bases, with 11 bases remaining between them. From germline, CDR1 is LNHDA and CDR2 SQIVND (reference sequence). The CDR3 has 14 residues.